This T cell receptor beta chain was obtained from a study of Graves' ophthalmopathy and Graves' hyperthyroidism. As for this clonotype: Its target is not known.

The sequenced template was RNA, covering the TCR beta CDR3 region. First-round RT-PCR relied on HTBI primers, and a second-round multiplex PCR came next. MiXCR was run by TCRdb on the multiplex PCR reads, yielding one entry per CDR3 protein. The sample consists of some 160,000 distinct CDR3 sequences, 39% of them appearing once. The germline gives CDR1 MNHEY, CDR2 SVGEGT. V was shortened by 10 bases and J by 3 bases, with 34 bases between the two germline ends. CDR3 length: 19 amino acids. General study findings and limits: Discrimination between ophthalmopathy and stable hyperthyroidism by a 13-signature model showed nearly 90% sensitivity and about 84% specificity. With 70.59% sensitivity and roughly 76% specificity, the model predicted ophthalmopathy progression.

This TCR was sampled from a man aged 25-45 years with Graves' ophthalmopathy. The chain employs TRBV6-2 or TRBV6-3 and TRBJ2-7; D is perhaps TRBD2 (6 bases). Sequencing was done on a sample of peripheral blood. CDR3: CATTVPANQRDSDHYEQYF. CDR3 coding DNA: TGTGCCACCACCGTCCCCGCTAATCAAAGGGACTCCGATCACTACGAGCAGTACTTC.